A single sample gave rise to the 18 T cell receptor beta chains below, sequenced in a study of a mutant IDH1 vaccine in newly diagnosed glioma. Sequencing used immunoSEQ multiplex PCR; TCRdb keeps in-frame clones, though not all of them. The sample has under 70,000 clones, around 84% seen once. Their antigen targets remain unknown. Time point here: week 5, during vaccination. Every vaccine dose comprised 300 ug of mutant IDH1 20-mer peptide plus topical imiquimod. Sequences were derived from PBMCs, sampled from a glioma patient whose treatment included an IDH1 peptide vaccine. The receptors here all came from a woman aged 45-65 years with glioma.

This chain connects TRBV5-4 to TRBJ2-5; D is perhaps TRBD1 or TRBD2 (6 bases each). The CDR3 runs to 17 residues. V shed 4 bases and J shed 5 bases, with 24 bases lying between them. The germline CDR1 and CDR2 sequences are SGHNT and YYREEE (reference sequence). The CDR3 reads CASSTWMGGQVLETQYF. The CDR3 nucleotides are TGTGCCAGCAGCACATGGATGGGGGGCCAGGTTTTGGAGACCCAGTACTTC.

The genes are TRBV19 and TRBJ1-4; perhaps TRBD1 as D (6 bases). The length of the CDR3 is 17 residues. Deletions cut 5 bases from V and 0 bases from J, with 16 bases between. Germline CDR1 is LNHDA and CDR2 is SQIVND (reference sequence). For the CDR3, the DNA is TGTGCCAGTAGTCCGAGGACAGCGGGGCCAACTAATGAAAAACTGTTTTTT. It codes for CASSPRTAGPTNEKLFF.

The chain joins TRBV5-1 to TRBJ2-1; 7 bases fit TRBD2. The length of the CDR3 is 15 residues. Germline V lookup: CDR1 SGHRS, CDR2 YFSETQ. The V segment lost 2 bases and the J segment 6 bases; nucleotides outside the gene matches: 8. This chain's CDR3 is CASSLRDYRTNEQFF. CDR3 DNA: TGCGCCAGCAGCTTACGGGACTACCGAACCAATGAGCAGTTCTTC.

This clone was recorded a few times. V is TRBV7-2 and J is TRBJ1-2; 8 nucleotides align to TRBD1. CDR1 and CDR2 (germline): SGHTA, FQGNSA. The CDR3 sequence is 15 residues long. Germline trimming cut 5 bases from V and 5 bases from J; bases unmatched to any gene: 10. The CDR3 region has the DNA TGTGCCAGCAGCCCCGGGACAGGTCTCAGTTATGGCTACACCTTC. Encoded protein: CASSPGTGLSYGYTF.

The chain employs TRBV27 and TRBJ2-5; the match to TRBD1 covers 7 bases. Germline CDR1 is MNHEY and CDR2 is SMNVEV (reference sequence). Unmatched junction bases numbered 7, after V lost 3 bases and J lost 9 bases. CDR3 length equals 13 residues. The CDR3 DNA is TGTGCCAGCAGTTTGGGGACAGCCAGCCCCCAGTACTTC. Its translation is CASSLGTASPQYF.

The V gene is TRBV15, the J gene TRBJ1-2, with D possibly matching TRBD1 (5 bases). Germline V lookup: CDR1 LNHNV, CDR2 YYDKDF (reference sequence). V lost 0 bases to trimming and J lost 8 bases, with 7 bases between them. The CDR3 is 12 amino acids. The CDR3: CATSRERGGYTF. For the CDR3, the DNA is TGTGCCACCAGCAGAGAACGGGGGGGCTACACCTTC.

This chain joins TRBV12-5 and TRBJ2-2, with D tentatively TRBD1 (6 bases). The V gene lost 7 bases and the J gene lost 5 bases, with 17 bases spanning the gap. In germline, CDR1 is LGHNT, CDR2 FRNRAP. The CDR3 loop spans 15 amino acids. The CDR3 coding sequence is TGTGCTAGTGCCCAGGACAGAGCTACAACCGGGGAGCTGTTTTTT. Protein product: CASAQDRATTGELFF.

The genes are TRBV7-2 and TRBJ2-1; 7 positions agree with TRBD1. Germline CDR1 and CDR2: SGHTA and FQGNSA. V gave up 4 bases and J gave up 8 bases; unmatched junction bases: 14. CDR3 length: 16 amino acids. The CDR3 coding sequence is TGTGCCAGCAGCTCACAGGAAGACAGGGTGAACGATGAGCAGTTCTTC. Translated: CASSSQEDRVNDEQFF.

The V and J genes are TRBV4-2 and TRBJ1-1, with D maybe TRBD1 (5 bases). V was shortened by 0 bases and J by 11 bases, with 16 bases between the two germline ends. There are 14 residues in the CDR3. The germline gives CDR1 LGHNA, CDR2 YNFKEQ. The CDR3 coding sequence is TGTGCCAGCAGCCAAGAGTGGCAGGGTGATGAGGCTTTCTTT. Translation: CASSQEWQGDEAFF.

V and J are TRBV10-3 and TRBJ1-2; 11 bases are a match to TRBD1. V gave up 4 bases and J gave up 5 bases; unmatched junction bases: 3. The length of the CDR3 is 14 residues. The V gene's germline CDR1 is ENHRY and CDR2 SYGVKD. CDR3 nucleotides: TGTGCCATCAGTGCGGACAGGGGGCTTTATGGCTACACCTTC. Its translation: CAISADRGLYGYTF.

The CDR3 protein is CASRPRTGNHGYTF. Written as DNA, the CDR3 is TGTGCCAGCAGGCCGCGAACAGGGAACCATGGCTACACCTTC. The chain uses TRBV28 and TRBJ1-2, with D possibly TRBD1 on 6 matching bases. V shed 6 bases and J shed 6 bases, with 17 bases lying between them. This CDR3 comprises 14 residues. Germline V gene sequence: CDR1 MDHEN, CDR2 SYDVKM.

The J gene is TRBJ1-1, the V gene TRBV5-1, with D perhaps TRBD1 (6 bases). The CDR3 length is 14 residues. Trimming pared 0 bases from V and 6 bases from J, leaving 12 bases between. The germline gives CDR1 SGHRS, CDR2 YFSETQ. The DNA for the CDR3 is TGCGCCAGCAGCTTGGACCAGGGGTTGTCTGAAGCTTTCTTT. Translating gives CASSLDQGLSEAFF.

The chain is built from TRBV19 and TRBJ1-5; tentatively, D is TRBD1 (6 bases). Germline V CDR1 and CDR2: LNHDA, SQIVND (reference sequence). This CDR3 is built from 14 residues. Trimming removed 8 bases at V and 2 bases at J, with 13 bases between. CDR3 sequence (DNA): TGTGCCAGTCAGACCCGGACAGGCAATCAGCCCCAGCATTTT. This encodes CASQTRTGNQPQHF.

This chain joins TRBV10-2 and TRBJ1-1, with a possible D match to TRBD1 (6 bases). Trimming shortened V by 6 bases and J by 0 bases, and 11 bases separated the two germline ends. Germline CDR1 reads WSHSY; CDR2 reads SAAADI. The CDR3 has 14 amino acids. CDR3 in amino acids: CASSRTAMNTEAFF. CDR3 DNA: TGCGCCAGCAGCCGGACAGCTATGAACACTGAAGCTTTCTTT.

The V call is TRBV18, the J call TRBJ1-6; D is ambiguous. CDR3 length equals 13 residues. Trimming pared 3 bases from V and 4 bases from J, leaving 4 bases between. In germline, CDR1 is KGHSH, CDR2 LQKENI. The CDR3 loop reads CASSPQYNSPLHF. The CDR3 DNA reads TGTGCCAGCTCACCCCAGTATAATTCACCCCTCCACTTT.

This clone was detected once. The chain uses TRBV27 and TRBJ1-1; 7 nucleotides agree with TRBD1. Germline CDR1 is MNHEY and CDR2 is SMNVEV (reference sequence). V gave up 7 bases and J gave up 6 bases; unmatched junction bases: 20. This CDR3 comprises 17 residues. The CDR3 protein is CASTLGIADRVSAEAFF. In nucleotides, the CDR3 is TGTGCCAGCACCTTGGGAATCGCCGACAGGGTATCCGCTGAAGCTTTCTTT.

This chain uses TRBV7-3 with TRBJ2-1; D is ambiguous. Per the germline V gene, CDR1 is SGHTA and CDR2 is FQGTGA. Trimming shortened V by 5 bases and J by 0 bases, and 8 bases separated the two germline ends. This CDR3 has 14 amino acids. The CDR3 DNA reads TGTGCCAGCAGCGGAAGCAGCTCCTACAATGAGCAGTTCTTC. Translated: CASSGSSSYNEQFF.

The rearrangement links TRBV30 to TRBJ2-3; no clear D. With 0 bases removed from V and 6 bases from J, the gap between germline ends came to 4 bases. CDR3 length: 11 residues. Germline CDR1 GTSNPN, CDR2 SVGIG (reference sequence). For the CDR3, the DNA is TGTGCCTGGAGTGTACGGGATACGCAGTATTTT. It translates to CAWSVRDTQYF.